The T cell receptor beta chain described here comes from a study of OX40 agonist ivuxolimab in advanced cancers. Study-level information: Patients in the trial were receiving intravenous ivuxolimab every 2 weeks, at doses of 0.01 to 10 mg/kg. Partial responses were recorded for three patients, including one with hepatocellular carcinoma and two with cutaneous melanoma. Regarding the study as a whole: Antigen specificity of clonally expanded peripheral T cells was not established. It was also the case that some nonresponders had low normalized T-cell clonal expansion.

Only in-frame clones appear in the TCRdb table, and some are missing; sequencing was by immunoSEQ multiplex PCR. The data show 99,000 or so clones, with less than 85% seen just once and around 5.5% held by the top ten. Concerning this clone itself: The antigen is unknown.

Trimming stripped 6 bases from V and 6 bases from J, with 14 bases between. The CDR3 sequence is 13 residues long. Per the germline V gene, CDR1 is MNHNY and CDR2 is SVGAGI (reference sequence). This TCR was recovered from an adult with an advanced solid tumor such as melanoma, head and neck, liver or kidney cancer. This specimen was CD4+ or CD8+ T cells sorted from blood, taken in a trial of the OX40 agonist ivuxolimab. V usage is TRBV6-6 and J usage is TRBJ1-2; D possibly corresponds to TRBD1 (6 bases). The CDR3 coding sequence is TGTGCCAGCAGACTCCGGGACATCCATGGCTACACCTTC. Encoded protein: CASRLRDIHGYTF.